The T cell receptor beta chain under discussion was sequenced for a study of vaccination effects on CD4 cells after COVID-19. Following culture for 9 to 11 days, CD4+ T cells were isolated. Germline CDR1 LNHDA, CDR2 SQIVND (reference sequence). The V gene end was trimmed by 4 bases and the J gene end by 3 bases; junction bases not matched to a gene: 2. The CDR3 runs 13 residues. Only in-frame clones appear in the TCRdb table, and some are missing; sequencing was by immunoSEQ multiplex PCR. The profile shows 25,000 to 35,000 clones, about 71% of them singletons. Note on this clone: Its antigen remains unknown.

J is TRBJ1-2 and V is TRBV19, with 7 bases lining up with TRBD1. This material consisted of CD4+ T cells from PBMCs cultured without peptide, taken before COVID-19 vaccination. This clonotype was obtained from a human donor who received a COVID-19 vaccine. Written as DNA, the CDR3 is TGTGCCAGTAGTACGACAGGGTACTATGGCTACACCTTC. Protein sequence: CASSTTGYYGYTF.